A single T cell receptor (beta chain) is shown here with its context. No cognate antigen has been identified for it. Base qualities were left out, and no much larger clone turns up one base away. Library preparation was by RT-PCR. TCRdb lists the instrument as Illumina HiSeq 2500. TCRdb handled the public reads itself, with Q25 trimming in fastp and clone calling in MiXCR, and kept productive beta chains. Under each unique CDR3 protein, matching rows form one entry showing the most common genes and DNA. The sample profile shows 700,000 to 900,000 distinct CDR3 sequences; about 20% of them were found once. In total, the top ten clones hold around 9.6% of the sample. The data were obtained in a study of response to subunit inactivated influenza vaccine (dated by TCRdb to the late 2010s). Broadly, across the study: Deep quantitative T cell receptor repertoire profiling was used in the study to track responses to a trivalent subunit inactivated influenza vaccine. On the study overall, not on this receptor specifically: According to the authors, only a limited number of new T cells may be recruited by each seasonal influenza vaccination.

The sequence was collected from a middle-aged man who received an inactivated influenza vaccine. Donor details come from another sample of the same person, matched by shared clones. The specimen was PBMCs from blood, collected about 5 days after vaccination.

The CDR3 protein sequence reads: CASSQASHRGKGEAFF. The nucleotide sequence is given as TGTGCCAGCAGCCAAGCTTCTCACAGGGGGAAGGGTGAAGCTTTCTTT. Recombination joined TRBV3-1 with TRBJ1-1; 8 nucleotides in the junction match TRBD1. Trimming takes 1 base off V and 7 bases off J; junction bases not matched to a gene: 11. Looking up the germline V gene (reference sequence) yields CDR1 LGHDT and CDR2 YNNKEL. The CDR3, from cysteine to phenylalanine, totals 16 residues. Here the CDR3 DNA is all that survives: 48 bases in frame from base 1.